This TCR beta chain was obtained from a study of blood T cell repertoires in COVID-19. Study summary: Sources were T cells, B-cell-depleted T cells, or PBMCs; the material itself was cDNA or gDNA.

In the original processing: Cell counts per sample came from amplifying reference gene primers. Produced via immunoSEQ multiplex PCR; TCRdb's table is partial and in-frame only. D and trimming were read from the DNA, whereas the V and J calls and clone size are those reported in that table. The sample has more than 150,000 clones; about 89% are singletons. The V and J ends lost 9 bases and 5 bases, in that order; junction bases with no gene match: 6. Germline-derived CDR1 and CDR2 are SGHDT and YYEEEE. This CDR3 contains 12 residues. The chain uses TRBV5-6 and TRBJ2-5; 8 bases are a match to TRBD2. This TCR came from a man aged 55 to 70 with acute or convalescent COVID-19. The sample taken for sequencing was peripheral blood. For the CDR3, the DNA is TGTGCCACGGGGGGGCCTGGGGAGACCCAGTACTTC. It encodes CATGGPGETQYF.